One sample yielded the 29 T cell receptor beta chains listed below, sequenced in a study of T cell repertoires in cytomegalovirus infection. MiXCR, run by TCRdb on the reads, gives a single entry per CDR3 protein. Of 310,000 or so distinct CDR3 sequences listed, approximately 8.9% are singletons. The specimen sequenced was PBMCs. Receptor source: a human donor in good health (CMV status not recorded). Some clones in this sample may be carry-over from other donors' samples.

This clonotype has just a few counts. This chain links TRBV19 with TRBJ2-5; TRBD2 agrees at 10 bases. Germline V gives CDR1 LNHDA, CDR2 SQIVND (reference sequence). The CDR3 length is 16 residues. The V gene end was trimmed by 4 bases and the J gene end by 5 bases; junction bases not matched to a gene: 10. The CDR3 bases are TGTGCCAGTAGTACTGCGGCTAGCGGGGGTCTGGAGACCCAGTACTTC. Protein sequence: CASSTAASGGLETQYF.

This clonotype has ten or more counts. This chain joins TRBV28 and TRBJ2-2; D remains unclear. This CDR3 is built from 13 residues. CDR1 and CDR2 (germline): MDHEN, SYDVKM. The V gene lost 5 bases and the J gene lost 8 bases, with 12 bases spanning the gap. The CDR3 loop reads CASSRPPGGELFF. DNA of the CDR3: TGTGCCAGCAGTCGTCCCCCTGGGGGGGAGCTGTTTTTT.

The V and J genes are TRBV29-1 and TRBJ1-1; 7 bases match TRBD1. Germline V gene lookup returns CDR1 SQVTM and CDR2 ANQGSEA. The CDR3 spans 13 residues. V lost 4 bases and J lost 1; bases outside the gene matches: 3. The CDR3 sequence is CSVAGQENTEAFF. The CDR3, as DNA: TGCAGCGTTGCTGGACAGGAGAACACTGAAGCTTTCTTT.

Points on this clonotype: A much larger clone differs by one base, so this may be a read error. The chain employs TRBV25-1 and TRBJ2-1; D call uncertain. Trimming shortened V by 2 bases and J by 5 bases, and 4 bases separated the two germline ends. The CDR3 is 12 residues long. Germline lookup yields CDR1 MGHDK and CDR2 SYGVNS. The CDR3 loop is CASSEAHNEQFF. The CDR3 DNA follows: TGTGCCAGCAGTGAAGCGCACAATGAGCAGTTCTTC.

This clonotype was observed many times. V and J are TRBV7-2 and TRBJ2-1; the D gene is possibly TRBD2 (7 bases). The germline CDR1 and CDR2 sequences are SGHTA and FQGNSA. V lost 1 base to trimming and J lost 7 bases, with 11 bases between them. The CDR3 is 14 residues long. The CDR3 DNA reads as TGTGCCAGCAGCTTAGTGGGGGGGGCGAATGAGCAGTTCTTC. Encoded protein: CASSLVGGANEQFF.

This clonotype has at least ten counts. The chain has TRBV7-9 and TRBJ2-7, with D perhaps assigned TRBD1 or TRBD2 (5 bases each). The germline V and J ends were trimmed by 1 base and 4 bases, with 8 bases remaining between them. The CDR3 totals 13 residues. Looked up from germline, CDR1 is SEHNR and CDR2 is FQNEAQ (reference sequence). CDR3 sequence: CASSLVGEYEQYV. The CDR3 bases are TGTGCCAGCAGCTTAGTGGGGGAATACGAGCAGTACGTC.

This clonotype has ten or more counts. V gene TRBV12-3 or TRBV12-4 combines with J gene TRBJ2-5; a weak D match, TRBD2 (5 bases). The CDR3 runs to 13 residues. V shed 3 bases and J shed 5 bases, with 10 bases lying between them. CDR3 in DNA: TGTGCCAGCAGTTTGGAGGTGGGGGAGACCCAGTACTTC. Residues: CASSLEVGETQYF.

The table lists this clonotype with many counts. This sequence joins TRBV6-5 and TRBJ2-1; possibly TRBD1 for D (6 bases). The CDR3 has 15 amino acids. CDR1 and CDR2 (germline): MNHEY, SVGAGI. The ends were cut back, 6 bases at V and 2 bases at J, with 14 bases in the middle. This CDR3 is CASSWDTNPYNEQFF. Written as DNA, the CDR3 is TGTGCCAGCAGCTGGGACACGAACCCCTACAATGAGCAGTTCTTC.

V gene TRBV7-8 combines with J gene TRBJ1-1; 8 nucleotides match TRBD1. Germline CDR1 SGHVS, CDR2 FQNEAQ. The CDR3 totals 17 residues. V was clipped by 3 bases and J by 5 bases; unmatched bases: 14. CDR3 bases: TGTGCCAGCAGCTTCTCAACAGGGGGGATTCAGGGAACTGAAGCTTTCTTT. Translation gives CASSFSTGGIQGTEAFF.

This clonotype was found many times. The gene calls are TRBV7-2 and TRBJ1-5, with 8 positions matching TRBD1. The V gene's germline CDR1 is SGHTA and CDR2 FQGNSA. The CDR3 runs 15 residues. V was pared by 2 bases and J by 2 bases, with 2 bases of the junction left unmatched. The chain's CDR3 is CASSLTGGRNQPQHF. For the CDR3, the DNA is TGTGCCAGCAGCTTAACAGGGGGTCGCAATCAGCCCCAGCATTTT.

This clonotype was found many times. V gene TRBV5-6 combines with J gene TRBJ1-3; D might be TRBD1 (6 bases). Germline V lookup: CDR1 SGHDT, CDR2 YYEEEE. V was trimmed by 4 bases and J by 0 bases, leaving 11 bases between them. This CDR3 has 15 amino acids. The chain's CDR3 is CASSRTDFSGNTIYF. CDR3 DNA sequence: TGTGCCAGCAGCCGGACAGATTTCTCTGGAAACACCATATATTTT.

Only a few counts were recorded for this clonotype. The V and J genes are TRBV20-1 and TRBJ2-3, with unresolved D. The V gene's germline CDR1 is DFQATT and CDR2 SNEGSKA (reference sequence). Trimming cost V 2 bases and J 7 bases, with 16 bases left between them. CDR3 length: 14 amino acids. In DNA form, the CDR3 reads TGCAGTGCTAGACTACCTTATAACGCGAATACGCAGTATTTT. Protein: CSARLPYNANTQYF.

This clonotype turned up a few times. CDR3 amino acids: CSVAMGGGAYNEQFF. The CDR3 DNA is TGCAGCGTTGCTATGGGCGGGGGCGCATACAATGAGCAGTTCTTC. The chain joins TRBV29-1 to TRBJ2-1, with D tentatively TRBD2 (7 bases). V lost 4 bases and J 4 bases, leaving 17 bases between the germline ends. The CDR3 is 15 residues long. The germline V gene has CDR1 SQVTM and CDR2 ANQGSEA.

This clonotype turned up a few times. The rearrangement joins TRBV29-1 to TRBJ2-1; 10 bases are shared with TRBD2. Trimming removed 4 bases from V and 3 bases from J; junction bases left unmatched: 3. Germline values: CDR1 SQVTM, CDR2 ANQGSEA. CDR3 length equals 14 residues. The CDR3 loop is CSVGGTSDYNEQFF. The CDR3 bases are TGCAGCGTTGGAGGGACTAGCGACTACAATGAGCAGTTCTTC.

This clonotype occurred many times. The V gene is TRBV7-2, the J gene TRBJ1-1, with 7 bases that match TRBD1. V trimming: 7 bases; J trimming: 4 bases; junction bases outside the gene matches: 9. Germline assignment: CDR1 SGHTA and CDR2 FQGNSA. This CDR3 is built from 14 residues. The CDR3 loop is CASILTPGGTEAFF. CDR3 in DNA: TGTGCCAGCATCCTAACGCCAGGGGGCACTGAAGCTTTCTTT.

The gene calls are TRBV27 and TRBJ1-1; D unclear. From germline, CDR1 is MNHEY and CDR2 SMNVEV (reference sequence). Trimming pared 7 bases from V and 11 bases from J, leaving 14 bases between. The CDR3 totals 11 residues. CDR3 sequence reads: CASISSKQAFF. CDR3 coding DNA: TGTGCCAGCATCTCCTCTAAACAGGCTTTCTTT.

This clonotype has only a few counts. The rearrangement uses TRBV5-1 and TRBJ1-1; D is perhaps TRBD1 (6 bases). This CDR3 contains 15 residues. The V end was cut by 4 bases, the J end by 7 bases, with 20 bases between. Looked up from germline, CDR1 is SGHRS and CDR2 is YFSETQ. The CDR3 is CASSLSDFHRDEAFF. CDR3 DNA: TGCGCCAGCAGCCTATCGGACTTTCACAGGGATGAAGCTTTCTTT.

This clonotype has a handful of counts. V and J are TRBV2 and TRBJ1-3, with D perhaps matching TRBD1 (5 bases). The CDR3 is 13 amino acids. The germline V gene has CDR1 SNHLY and CDR2 FYNNEI. Trimming took off 3 bases at V and 5 bases at J, with 8 bases between the two ends. This CDR3 is CASSEGPRNTIYF. As DNA, the CDR3 is TGTGCCAGCAGTGAGGGGCCCAGAAACACCATATATTTT.

This clonotype was detected many times. The chain has TRBV5-6 and TRBJ2-7, with D uncertain. The CDR3 is made up of 13 amino acids. From germline, CDR1 is SGHDT and CDR2 YYEEEE. The CDR3 bases are TGTGCCAGCAGTTTGGACGCGGCCTACGAGCAGTACGTC. This gives the protein CASSLDAAYEQYV.

The chain has TRBV10-3 and TRBJ2-1, with TRBD1 as a possible D gene (5 bases). V lost 0 bases, J lost 4 bases, and 13 bases lay in between. The germline gives CDR1 ENHRY, CDR2 SYGVKD. CDR3 length: 16 residues. Written as DNA, the CDR3 is TGTGCCATCAGTGAGTCGAGATCGACAGTTTACAATGAGCAGTTCTTC. Amino acids: CAISESRSTVYNEQFF.

The chain uses TRBV6-5 and TRBJ1-6; D may be TRBD1 (6 bases). V lost 5 bases and J lost 5, with 16 bases in between. The CDR3 is made up of 16 amino acids. In germline, CDR1 is MNHEY, CDR2 SVGAGI. The chain's CDR3 is CASSTRGGTNNSPLHF. As DNA, the CDR3 is TGTGCCAGCAGTACGCGGGGGGGGACAAATAATTCACCCCTCCACTTT.

This clonotype occurred many times. The genes are TRBV20-1 and TRBJ2-5, with no clear D. With 6 bases removed from V and 3 bases from J, the gap between germline ends came to 8 bases. CDR1 and CDR2 (germline): DFQATT, SNEGSKA (reference sequence). This CDR3 is 11 amino acids long. Here the CDR3 reads CSALKKETQYF. The CDR3, as DNA: TGCAGTGCACTAAAAAAAGAGACCCAGTACTTC.

This clonotype has at least ten counts. The J gene is TRBJ1-1, the V gene TRBV7-8; the D gene is possibly TRBD1 (6 bases). The CDR3 sequence is 15 residues long. V lost 1 base and J lost 0, with 9 bases in between. Germline loops: CDR1 SGHVS, CDR2 FQNEAQ. CDR3 sequence: CASSLEGELNTEAFF. CDR3 in DNA: TGTGCCAGCAGCTTAGAGGGGGAGTTGAACACTGAAGCTTTCTTT.

This clonotype was found a few times. The gene calls are TRBV7-8 and TRBJ1-2; D is undetermined. The V gene's germline CDR1 is SGHVS and CDR2 FQNEAQ. The CDR3 covers 12 residues. V gave up 10 bases and J gave up 0 bases, with 9 bases separating them. CDR3 nucleotide sequence: TGTGCCACCGTCCCAACTAACTATGGCTACACCTTC. Protein sequence: CATVPTNYGYTF.

Many counts were recorded for this clonotype. The gene calls are TRBV12-3 or TRBV12-4 and TRBJ1-2; 8 nucleotides match TRBD1. The CDR3 is made up of 13 amino acids. V gave up 5 bases and J gave up 4 bases; unmatched junction bases: 3. This CDR3 reads CASSPGTGYGYTF. The CDR3 nucleotides read TGTGCCAGCAGTCCCGGGACAGGCTATGGCTACACCTTC.

In its sample, this clonotype was seen once. A single base separates this from a much larger clone, so it may be a read error. The conserved phenylalanine or tryptophan normally closing the CDR3 is absent here, so this likely arose from a read error. V usage is TRBV20-1 and J usage is TRBJ2-3; no definite D call. CDR3 length: 14 residues. Per the germline V gene, CDR1 is DFQATT and CDR2 is SNEGSKA (reference sequence). V was shortened by 2 bases and J by 0 bases, with 9 bases between the two germline ends. Written as DNA, the CDR3 is TGCAGTGCTAGAACGGTCAAGAGCACAGATACGCAGTATCTT. Encoded protein: CSARTVKSTDTQYL.

In its sample, this clonotype was seen many times. V usage is TRBV7-2 and J usage is TRBJ2-7, with no clear D. The germline gives CDR1 SGHTA, CDR2 FQGNSA. V was cut by 1 base and J by 3 bases, with 7 bases left in between. The CDR3 covers 13 residues. The CDR3: CASSLDGGYEQYV. In DNA form, the CDR3 reads TGTGCCAGCAGCTTAGATGGTGGCTACGAGCAGTACGTC.

This clonotype was seen many times. The chain uses TRBV7-6 and TRBJ2-7; 7 nucleotides align to TRBD2. V lost 3 bases to trimming and J lost 5 bases; unmatched junction nucleotides: 4. CDR3 length equals 13 residues. Germline assignment: CDR1 SGHVS and CDR2 FNYEAQ. This CDR3 reads CASSFKGRDEQYF. The DNA for the CDR3 is TGTGCCAGCAGCTTTAAAGGGAGGGACGAGCAGTACTTC. The variable domain in full, with the rest retrieved from reference TRBV7-6 and TRBJ2-7, is GAGVSQSPRYKVTKRGQDVALRCDPISGHVSLYWYRQALGQGPEFLTYFNYEAQQDKSGLPNDRFSAERPEGSISTLTIQRTEQRDSAMYRCASSFKGRDEQYFGPGTRLTVT.

This clonotype was counted ten times or more. The rearrangement uses TRBV20-1 and TRBJ2-3, with D possibly being TRBD1 (6 bases). V dropped 3 bases and J dropped 0 bases, with 10 bases sitting between them. The germline V gene has CDR1 DFQATT and CDR2 SNEGSKA (reference sequence). The length of the CDR3 is 14 residues. The DNA for the CDR3 is TGCAGTGCTAGGATACAGGGAAGCACAGATACGCAGTATTTT. This gives the protein CSARIQGSTDTQYF.